A selection of T cell receptor beta chains follows, all from one sample in a study of T cells in Graves' hyperthyroidism and ophthalmopathy. One entry per CDR3 protein results from TCRdb running MiXCR on the multiplex PCR reads. Of nearly 250,000 distinct CDR3 sequences listed, 15% to 20% are singletons. Sequencing was done on a sample of blood. Source of these receptors: a woman between 18 and 29 years old with Graves' ophthalmopathy. Each CDR3 is given with its conserved first and last residue. Each record gives: V gene, J gene, CDR3 length, clone size, D gene, CDR3 protein, CDR3 DNA. D genes are given only for firm matches. The listing skips clone size in some rows; elsewhere it reads once, few, many or a size class.

v_gene: TRBV3-1
j_gene: TRBJ1-2
len: 17
abundance: many
d_gene: TRBD1
CDR3aa: CASSQELGQGGNYGYTF
CDR3nt: TGTGCCAGCAGCCAAGAGTTAGGACAGGGCGGAAACTATGGCTACACCTTC

v_gene: TRBV6-1
j_gene: TRBJ1-2
len: 14
abundance: many
d_gene: -
CDR3aa: CASSIIQDVYGYTF
CDR3nt: TGTGCCAGCAGTATAATACAGGACGTCTATGGCTACACCTTC

v_gene: TRBV24-1
j_gene: TRBJ1-5
len: 17
abundance: -
d_gene: -
CDR3aa: CATSDLGRGGSRQPQHF
CDR3nt: TGTGCCACCAGTGATCTCGGGAGAGGGGGAAGTCGGCAGCCCCAGCATTTT

v_gene: TRBV7-2
j_gene: TRBJ2-5
len: 13
abundance: -
d_gene: -
CDR3aa: CASSLGVTETQYF
CDR3nt: TGTGCCAGCAGCTTAGGGGTTACAGAGACCCAGTACTTC

v_gene: TRBV7-2
j_gene: TRBJ2-2
len: 17
abundance: many
d_gene: TRBD2
CDR3aa: CASSWTSGRANTGELFF
CDR3nt: TGTGCCAGCAGCTGGACTAGCGGGAGGGCCAACACCGGGGAGCTGTTTTTT

v_gene: TRBV10-2
j_gene: TRBJ1-2
len: 14
abundance: many
d_gene: TRBD1
CDR3aa: CASRRQGQPYGYTF
CDR3nt: TGCGCCAGCAGACGCCAGGGACAGCCCTATGGCTACACCTTC

v_gene: TRBV28
j_gene: TRBJ2-1
len: 17
abundance: -
d_gene: TRBD2
CDR3aa: CASNLSPGLAGGNEQFF
CDR3nt: TGTGCCAGCAATTTATCACCGGGACTAGCGGGAGGCAATGAGCAGTTCTTC

v_gene: TRBV7-9
j_gene: TRBJ1-6
len: 15
abundance: many
d_gene: -
CDR3aa: CASSPRPTGNSPLHF
CDR3nt: TGTGCCAGCAGCCCAAGACCTACAGGGAATTCACCCCTCCACTTT

v_gene: TRBV27
j_gene: TRBJ2-1
len: 15
abundance: -
d_gene: TRBD2
CDR3aa: CASRGLAGGPDEQFF
CDR3nt: TGTGCCAGCAGGGGACTAGCGGGGGGGCCGGATGAGCAGTTCTTC

v_gene: TRBV4-3
j_gene: TRBJ2-3
len: 16
abundance: many
d_gene: -
CDR3aa: CASSQDPGWSTDTQYF
CDR3nt: TGCGCCAGCAGCCAAGATCCAGGGTGGAGCACAGATACGCAGTATTTT

v_gene: TRBV10-3
j_gene: TRBJ1-2
len: 13
abundance: many
d_gene: -
CDR3aa: CAISGQTNYGYTF
CDR3nt: TGTGCCATCAGTGGGCAGACGAACTATGGCTACACCTTC

v_gene: TRBV5-6
j_gene: TRBJ1-5
len: 13
abundance: few
d_gene: -
CDR3aa: CASSRVGNQPQHF
CDR3nt: TGTGCCAGCTCCAGGGTGGGTAATCAGCCCCAGCATTTT

v_gene: TRBV3-1
j_gene: TRBJ1-2
len: 14
abundance: -
d_gene: TRBD1
CDR3aa: CASSREGQGYGYTF
CDR3nt: TGTGCCAGCAGCCGAGAGGGACAGGGCTATGGCTACACCTTC

v_gene: TRBV5-4
j_gene: TRBJ1-4
len: 14
abundance: -
d_gene: TRBD1
CDR3aa: CASSRTGENEKLFF
CDR3nt: TGTGCCAGCAGCAGGACAGGGGAAAATGAAAAACTGTTTTTT

v_gene: TRBV20-1
j_gene: TRBJ2-3
len: 12
abundance: few
d_gene: TRBD1
CDR3aa: CSATKGTGASYF
CDR3nt: TGCAGTGCTACCAAAGGGACAGGGGCCTCGTATTTT

v_gene: TRBV28
j_gene: TRBJ1-2
len: 12
abundance: many
d_gene: -
CDR3aa: CASNRRDYGYTF
CDR3nt: TGTGCCAGCAACAGACGGGACTATGGCTACACCTTC

v_gene: TRBV28
j_gene: TRBJ1-1
len: 15
abundance: many
d_gene: TRBD1
CDR3aa: CASSLTTGWNTEAFF
CDR3nt: TGTGCCAGCAGTCTCACGACAGGGTGGAACACTGAAGCTTTCTTT

v_gene: TRBV5-8
j_gene: TRBJ2-5
len: 15
abundance: many
d_gene: TRBD1
CDR3aa: CASSLRTGPQETQYF
CDR3nt: TGTGCCAGCAGCCTTCGGACAGGCCCCCAAGAGACCCAGTACTTC

v_gene: TRBV6-1
j_gene: TRBJ2-7
len: 14
abundance: many
d_gene: -
CDR3aa: CASSPQGTSYEQYF
CDR3nt: TGTGCCAGCAGCCCCCAGGGAACCTCCTACGAGCAGTACTTC

v_gene: TRBV7-9
j_gene: TRBJ1-1
len: 17
abundance: many
d_gene: -
CDR3aa: CASSLAQGQGWNTEAFF
CDR3nt: TGTGCCAGCAGCTTAGCACAGGGACAAGGTTGGAACACTGAAGCTTTCTTT

v_gene: TRBV9
j_gene: TRBJ2-7
len: 14
abundance: many
d_gene: TRBD1
CDR3aa: CASSPRDRVGEQYF
CDR3nt: TGTGCCAGCAGCCCCCGGGACAGGGTTGGGGAGCAGTACTTC

v_gene: TRBV28
j_gene: TRBJ2-3
len: 16
abundance: many
d_gene: TRBD2
CDR3aa: CASRLTSGRRMSTQYF
CDR3nt: TGTGCCAGCAGGCTAACTAGCGGGAGGAGGATGAGTACGCAGTATTTT

v_gene: TRBV19
j_gene: TRBJ1-5
len: 14
abundance: many
d_gene: -
CDR3aa: CASSLGRPGQPQHF
CDR3nt: TGTGCCAGTAGCCTAGGGAGGCCAGGACAGCCCCAGCATTTT

v_gene: TRBV27
j_gene: TRBJ1-2
len: 13
abundance: many
d_gene: TRBD1
CDR3aa: CASSYRQGDGYTF
CDR3nt: TGTGCCAGCAGTTATCGACAGGGGGATGGCTACACCTTC

v_gene: TRBV24-1
j_gene: TRBJ1-5
len: 13
abundance: many
d_gene: -
CDR3aa: CATDGVSNQPQHF
CDR3nt: TGTGCCACCGACGGGGTGAGCAATCAGCCCCAGCATTTT

v_gene: TRBV7-9
j_gene: TRBJ2-1
len: 12
abundance: many
d_gene: -
CDR3aa: CASSLNHHEQFF
CDR3nt: TGTGCCAGCAGCTTAAATCACCATGAGCAGTTCTTC

v_gene: TRBV20-1
j_gene: TRBJ1-3
len: 15
abundance: many
d_gene: TRBD1
CDR3aa: CSANTPGGSGNTIYF
CDR3nt: TGCAGTGCTAATACTCCAGGGGGCTCTGGAAACACCATATATTTT

v_gene: TRBV28
j_gene: TRBJ1-5
len: 15
abundance: -
d_gene: -
CDR3aa: CASSFGTAGNQPQHF
CDR3nt: TGTGCCAGCAGTTTCGGGACGGCCGGCAATCAGCCCCAGCATTTT

v_gene: TRBV20-1
j_gene: TRBJ2-1
len: 15
abundance: many
d_gene: TRBD2
CDR3aa: CSAPGTSGSYNEQFF
CDR3nt: TGCAGTGCTCCAGGGACTAGCGGGAGTTACAATGAGCAGTTCTTC

v_gene: TRBV19
j_gene: TRBJ1-5
len: 14
abundance: -
d_gene: TRBD1
CDR3aa: CASSVTGGGQPQHF
CDR3nt: TGTGCCAGTAGTGTGACAGGGGGCGGTCAGCCCCAGCATTTT

v_gene: TRBV2
j_gene: TRBJ1-2
len: 11
abundance: many
d_gene: TRBD1
CDR3aa: CASSSRGSYTF
CDR3nt: TGTGCCAGCAGTAGCAGGGGGAGCTACACCTTC

v_gene: TRBV2
j_gene: TRBJ1-2
len: 16
abundance: many
d_gene: -
CDR3aa: CASSGLPVGAPYGYTF
CDR3nt: TGTGCCAGCAGTGGTCTACCAGTAGGGGCCCCCTATGGCTACACCTTC

v_gene: TRBV28
j_gene: TRBJ2-1
len: 16
abundance: many
d_gene: TRBD2
CDR3aa: CASRPPTSGGPNEQFF
CDR3nt: TGTGCCAGCAGACCACCGACTAGCGGGGGACCCAATGAGCAGTTCTTC

v_gene: TRBV27
j_gene: TRBJ2-1
len: 15
abundance: many
d_gene: -
CDR3aa: CASSRQASGYNEQFF
CDR3nt: TGTGCCAGCAGCCGACAGGCTAGCGGCTACAATGAGCAGTTCTTC

v_gene: TRBV6-1
j_gene: TRBJ2-7
len: 13
abundance: many
d_gene: -
CDR3aa: CASTQGPTYEQYF
CDR3nt: TGTGCCAGCACCCAGGGGCCCACCTACGAGCAGTACTTC

v_gene: TRBV27
j_gene: TRBJ1-2
len: 15
abundance: many
d_gene: TRBD1
CDR3aa: CASSPGGQGYYGYTF
CDR3nt: TGTGCCAGCAGTCCCGGAGGACAGGGGTACTATGGCTACACCTTC

v_gene: TRBV13
j_gene: TRBJ2-7
len: 15
abundance: many
d_gene: TRBD2
CDR3aa: CASSLAASGSYEQYF
CDR3nt: TGTGCCAGCAGCTTAGCGGCTAGCGGCTCCTACGAGCAGTACTTC

v_gene: TRBV4-3
j_gene: TRBJ2-7
len: 15
abundance: many
d_gene: TRBD1
CDR3aa: CASSQDRTGGYEQYF
CDR3nt: TGCGCCAGCAGCCAGGACAGGACAGGGGGCTACGAGCAGTACTTC

v_gene: TRBV7-7
j_gene: TRBJ2-7
len: 14
abundance: -
d_gene: -
CDR3aa: CASSPGLGMVEQYF
CDR3nt: TGTGCTAGCAGCCCGGGCCTAGGGATGGTCGAGCAGTACTTC

v_gene: TRBV7-9
j_gene: TRBJ1-4
len: 15
abundance: many
d_gene: -
CDR3aa: CASSPDRARNEKLFF
CDR3nt: TGTGCCAGCAGCCCCGATAGGGCCCGTAATGAAAAACTGTTTTTT

v_gene: TRBV7-9
j_gene: TRBJ2-1
len: 16
abundance: many
d_gene: -
CDR3aa: CASSLGQPASYNEQFF
CDR3nt: TGTGCCAGCAGCTTAGGGCAGCCCGCTTCCTACAATGAGCAGTTCTTC

v_gene: TRBV20-1
j_gene: TRBJ2-7
len: 16
abundance: many
d_gene: -
CDR3aa: CSARVSVAGQSNEQYF
CDR3nt: TGCAGTGCTAGAGTATCCGTCGCAGGTCAGTCAAACGAGCAGTACTTC

v_gene: TRBV11-2
j_gene: TRBJ2-7
len: 16
abundance: few
d_gene: -
CDR3aa: CASSQKPLGGMYEQYF
CDR3nt: TGTGCCAGCAGCCAAAAACCTCTAGGGGGTATGTACGAGCAGTACTTC

v_gene: TRBV29-1
j_gene: TRBJ2-3
len: 13
abundance: many
d_gene: -
CDR3aa: CSVGDTRTDTQYF
CDR3nt: TGCAGCGTGGGAGACACTCGCACAGATACGCAGTATTTT

v_gene: TRBV7-2
j_gene: TRBJ2-7
len: 14
abundance: -
d_gene: -
CDR3aa: CASSPQETFYEQYF
CDR3nt: TGTGCCAGCAGCCCACAGGAAACATTTTACGAACAGTACTTC

v_gene: TRBV7-3
j_gene: TRBJ1-4
len: 18
abundance: -
d_gene: -
CDR3aa: CASSTRRRVGTTNEKLFF
CDR3nt: TGTGCCAGCAGTACCCGGAGGCGGGTGGGAACTACTAATGAAAAACTGTTTTTT

v_gene: TRBV9
j_gene: TRBJ2-1
len: 14
abundance: few
d_gene: -
CDR3aa: CASSVDSSYNEQFF
CDR3nt: TGTGCCAGCAGCGTAGACAGCTCCTACAATGAGCAGTTCTTC

v_gene: TRBV18
j_gene: TRBJ1-6
len: 15
abundance: many
d_gene: -
CDR3aa: CASSPSRGENSPLHF
CDR3nt: TGTGCCAGCTCACCAAGTAGAGGGGAGAATTCACCCCTCCACTTT

v_gene: TRBV9
j_gene: TRBJ2-5
len: 14
abundance: -
d_gene: -
CDR3aa: CASSAVGTQETQYF
CDR3nt: TGTGCCAGCAGCGCCGTCGGGACCCAAGAGACCCAGTACTTC

v_gene: TRBV20-1
j_gene: TRBJ2-3
len: 21
abundance: many
d_gene: TRBD2
CDR3aa: CSARPSSIFAGGEKITDTQYF
CDR3nt: TGCAGTGCTAGACCATCTTCAATTTTTGCGGGGGGCGAGAAAATCACAGATACGCAGTATTTT

v_gene: TRBV20-1
j_gene: TRBJ2-3
len: 14
abundance: many
d_gene: TRBD2
CDR3aa: CSARKFREADTQYF
CDR3nt: TGCAGTGCTAGAAAGTTTCGGGAGGCAGATACGCAGTATTTT

v_gene: TRBV28
j_gene: TRBJ1-1
len: 14
abundance: -
d_gene: -
CDR3aa: CASSQQKTGTEAFF
CDR3nt: TGTGCCAGCAGTCAACAAAAAACCGGGACTGAAGCTTTCTTT

v_gene: TRBV4-3
j_gene: TRBJ2-1
len: 14
abundance: many
d_gene: -
CDR3aa: CASSQGLLNNEQFF
CDR3nt: TGCGCCAGCAGCCAAGGGCTTCTTAACAATGAGCAGTTCTTC

v_gene: TRBV2
j_gene: TRBJ2-3
len: 19
abundance: many
d_gene: TRBD2
CDR3aa: CASSENWRASGRVTDTQYF
CDR3nt: TGTGCCAGCAGTGAAAACTGGCGGGCTAGCGGGAGAGTCACAGATACGCAGTATTTT

v_gene: TRBV6-1
j_gene: TRBJ2-5
len: 15
abundance: -
d_gene: TRBD2
CDR3aa: CASWTSGRAEETQYF
CDR3nt: TGTGCCAGTTGGACTAGCGGGAGGGCCGAGGAGACCCAGTACTTC

v_gene: TRBV24-1
j_gene: TRBJ2-1
len: 11
abundance: many
d_gene: -
CDR3aa: CATSYLDEQFF
CDR3nt: TGTGCCACCAGTTATTTGGATGAGCAGTTCTTC

v_gene: TRBV27
j_gene: TRBJ1-2
len: 14
abundance: many
d_gene: -
CDR3aa: CASSLIGIGYGYTF
CDR3nt: TGTGCCAGCAGTTTGATTGGGATCGGATATGGCTACACCTTC